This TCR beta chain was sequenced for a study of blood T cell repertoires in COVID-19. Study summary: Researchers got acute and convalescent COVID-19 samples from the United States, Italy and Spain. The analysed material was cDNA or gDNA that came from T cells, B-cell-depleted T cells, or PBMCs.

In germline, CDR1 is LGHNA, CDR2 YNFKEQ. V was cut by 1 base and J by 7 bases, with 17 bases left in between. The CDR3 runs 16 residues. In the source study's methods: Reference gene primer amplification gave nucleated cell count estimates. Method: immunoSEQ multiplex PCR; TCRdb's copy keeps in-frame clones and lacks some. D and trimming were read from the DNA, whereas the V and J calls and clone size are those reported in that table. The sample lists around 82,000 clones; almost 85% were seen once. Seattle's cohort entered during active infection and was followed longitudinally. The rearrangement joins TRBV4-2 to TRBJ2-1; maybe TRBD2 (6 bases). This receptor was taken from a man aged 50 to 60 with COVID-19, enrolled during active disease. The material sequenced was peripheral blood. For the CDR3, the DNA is TGTGCCAGCAGCCAAGGGTCGGGAGTGGGGTGGAATGAGCAGTTCTTC. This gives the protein CASSQGSGVGWNEQFF.